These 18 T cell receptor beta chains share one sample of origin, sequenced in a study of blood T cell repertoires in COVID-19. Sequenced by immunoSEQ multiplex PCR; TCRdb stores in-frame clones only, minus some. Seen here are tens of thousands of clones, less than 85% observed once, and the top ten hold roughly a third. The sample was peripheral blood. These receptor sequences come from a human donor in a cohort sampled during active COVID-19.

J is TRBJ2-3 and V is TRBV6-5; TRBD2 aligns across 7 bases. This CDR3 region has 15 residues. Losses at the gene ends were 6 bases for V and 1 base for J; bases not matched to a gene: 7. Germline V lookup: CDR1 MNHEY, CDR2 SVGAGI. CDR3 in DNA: TGTGCCAGCAGGGACGATCGGGGGGGCACAGATACGCAGTATTTT. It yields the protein CASRDDRGGTDTQYF.

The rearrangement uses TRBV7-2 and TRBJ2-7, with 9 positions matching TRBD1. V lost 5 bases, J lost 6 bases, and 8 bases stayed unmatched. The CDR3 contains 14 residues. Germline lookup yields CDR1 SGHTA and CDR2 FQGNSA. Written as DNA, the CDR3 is TGTGCCAGCAGCCGTGGGACAGGGATCTCCGAGCAGTACTTC. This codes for CASSRGTGISEQYF. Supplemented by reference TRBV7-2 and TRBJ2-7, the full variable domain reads GAGVSQSPSNKVTEKGKDVELRCDPISGHTALYWYRQSLGQGLEFLIYFQGNSAPDKSGLPSDRFSAERTGGSVSTLTIQRTQQEDSAVYLCASSRGTGISEQYFGPGTRLTVT.

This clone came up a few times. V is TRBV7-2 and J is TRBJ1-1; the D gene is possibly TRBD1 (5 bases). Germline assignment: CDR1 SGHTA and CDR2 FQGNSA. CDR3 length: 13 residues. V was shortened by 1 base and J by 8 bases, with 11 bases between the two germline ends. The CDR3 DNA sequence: TGTGCCAGCAGCTTAGGACAGCCCGTGGAAGCTTTCTTT. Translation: CASSLGQPVEAFF.

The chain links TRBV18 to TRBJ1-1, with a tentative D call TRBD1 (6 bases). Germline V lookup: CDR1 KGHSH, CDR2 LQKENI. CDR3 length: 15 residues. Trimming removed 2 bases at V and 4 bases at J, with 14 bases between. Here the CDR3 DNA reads TGTGCCAGCTCACCAGTACAGGGTAGCAGCACTGAAGCTTTCTTT. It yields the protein CASSPVQGSSTEAFF.

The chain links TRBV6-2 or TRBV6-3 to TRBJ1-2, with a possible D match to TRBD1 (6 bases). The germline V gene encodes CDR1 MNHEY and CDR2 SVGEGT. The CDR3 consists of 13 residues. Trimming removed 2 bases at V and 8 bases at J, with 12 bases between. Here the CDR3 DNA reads TGTGCCAGCAGTTACCTGGGGGCAACGGGCTACACCTTC. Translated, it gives CASSYLGATGYTF.

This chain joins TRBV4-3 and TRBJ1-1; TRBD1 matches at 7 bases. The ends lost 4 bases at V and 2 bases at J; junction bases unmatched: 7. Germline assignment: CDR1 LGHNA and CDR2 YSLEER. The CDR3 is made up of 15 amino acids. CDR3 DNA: TGCGCCAGCAGCCCTAGGACAGGCCTAAACACTGAAGCTTTCTTT. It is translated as CASSPRTGLNTEAFF.

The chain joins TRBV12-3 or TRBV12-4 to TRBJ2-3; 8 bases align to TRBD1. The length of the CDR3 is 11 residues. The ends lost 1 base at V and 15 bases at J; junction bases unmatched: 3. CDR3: CASSLGTGFYF. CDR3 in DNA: TGTGCCAGCAGTTTAGGGACAGGGTTTTATTTT.

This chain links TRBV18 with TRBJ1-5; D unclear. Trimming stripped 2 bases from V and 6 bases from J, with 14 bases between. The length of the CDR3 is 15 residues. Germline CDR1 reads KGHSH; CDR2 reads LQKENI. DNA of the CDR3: TGTGCCAGCTCACCAGGGGAGGTGATTACTCAGCCCCAGCATTTT. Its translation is CASSPGEVITQPQHF.

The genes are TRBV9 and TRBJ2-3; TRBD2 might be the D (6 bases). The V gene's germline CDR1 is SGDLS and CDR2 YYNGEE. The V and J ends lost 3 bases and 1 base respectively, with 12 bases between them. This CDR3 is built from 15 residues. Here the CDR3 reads CASSALAAGTDTQYF. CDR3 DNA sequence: TGTGCCAGCAGCGCCTTAGCGGCCGGCACAGATACGCAGTATTTT.

The CDR3 nucleotides read TGTGCCATCAGTGACGGGCAAGAGACCCAGTACTTC. Encoded protein: CAISDGQETQYF. V and J are TRBV10-3 and TRBJ2-5, with unresolved D. The CDR3 extends over 12 amino acids. Germline lookup yields CDR1 ENHRY and CDR2 SYGVKD. V was cut by 3 bases and J by 2 bases, with 4 bases left in between.

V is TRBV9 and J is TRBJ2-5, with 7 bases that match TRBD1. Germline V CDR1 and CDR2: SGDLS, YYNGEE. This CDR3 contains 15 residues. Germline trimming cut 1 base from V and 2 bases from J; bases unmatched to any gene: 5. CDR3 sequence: CASSVRGQQQETQYF. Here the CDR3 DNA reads TGTGCCAGCAGCGTAAGGGGACAGCAGCAAGAGACCCAGTACTTC.

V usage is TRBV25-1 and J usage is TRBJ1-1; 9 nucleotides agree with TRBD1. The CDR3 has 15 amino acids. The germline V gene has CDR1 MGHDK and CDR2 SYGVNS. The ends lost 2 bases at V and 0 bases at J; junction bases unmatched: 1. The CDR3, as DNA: TGTGCCAGCAGTGAACGGGACAGGGTGAACACTGAAGCTTTCTTT. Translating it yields CASSERDRVNTEAFF.

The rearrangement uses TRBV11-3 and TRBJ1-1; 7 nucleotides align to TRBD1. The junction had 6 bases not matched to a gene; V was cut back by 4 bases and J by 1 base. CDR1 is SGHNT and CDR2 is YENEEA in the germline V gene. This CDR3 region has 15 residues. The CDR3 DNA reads TGTGCCAGCAGCTCCACGGGACAGTCGAACACTGAAGCTTTCTTT. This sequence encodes CASSSTGQSNTEAFF.

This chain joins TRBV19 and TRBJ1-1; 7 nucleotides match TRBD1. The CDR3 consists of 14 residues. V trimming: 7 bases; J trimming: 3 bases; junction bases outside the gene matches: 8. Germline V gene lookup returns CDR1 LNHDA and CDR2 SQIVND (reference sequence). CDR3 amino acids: CASMRLDRDTEAFF. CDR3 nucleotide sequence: TGTGCCAGTATGAGACTCGACAGGGACACTGAAGCTTTCTTT.

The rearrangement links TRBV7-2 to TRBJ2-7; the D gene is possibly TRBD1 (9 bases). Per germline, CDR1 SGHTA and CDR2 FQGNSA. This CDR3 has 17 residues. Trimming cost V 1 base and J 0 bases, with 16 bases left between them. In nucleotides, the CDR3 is TGTGCCAGCAGCTTAGACGGGACAGGGACTAGCTCCTACGAGCAGTACTTC. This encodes CASSLDGTGTSSYEQYF.

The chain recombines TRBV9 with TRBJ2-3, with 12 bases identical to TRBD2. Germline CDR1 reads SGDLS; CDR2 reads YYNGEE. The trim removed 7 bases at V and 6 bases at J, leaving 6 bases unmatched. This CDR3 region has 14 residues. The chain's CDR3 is CASAASGRADTQYF. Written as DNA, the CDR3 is TGTGCCAGCGCTGCTAGCGGGAGGGCCGATACGCAGTATTTT.

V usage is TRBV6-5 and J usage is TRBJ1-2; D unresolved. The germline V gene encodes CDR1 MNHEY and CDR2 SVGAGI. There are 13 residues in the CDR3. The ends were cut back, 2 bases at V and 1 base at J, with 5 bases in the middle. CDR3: CASSYADNYGYTF. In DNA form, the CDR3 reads TGTGCCAGCAGTTACGCGGATAACTATGGCTACACCTTC.

The CDR3 protein is CASSYYKYPGYTF. The CDR3, as DNA: TGTGCCAGCAGCTATTACAAGTACCCTGGCTACACCTTC. The J gene is TRBJ1-2, the V gene TRBV5-6; D uncertain. CDR1 and CDR2 (germline): SGHDT, YYEEEE. Trimming cost V 3 bases and J 7 bases, with 13 bases left between them. The CDR3 is 13 amino acids.